The present entry profiles one T cell receptor beta chain with its context. The sample originates from a study of cytomegalovirus exposure and HLA in healthy donors. The PCR contained 60 Vbeta and 13 Jbeta primers. TCRdb keeps only in-frame clones here, not all; method: immunoSEQ multiplex PCR. The sample has 95,000 to 110,000 clones; the top ten hold about 3.5%. The CDR3 sequence is 13 residues long. Looked up from germline, CDR1 is SGHNT and CDR2 is YYREEE (reference sequence). V was shortened by 1 base and J by 7 bases, with 8 bases between the two germline ends. The TCR sequence derives from a man between 40 and 49 years old in good health and CMV-seronegative. Sequenced: PBMCs. The rearrangement uses TRBV5-4 and TRBJ2-2, with D unclear. CDR3 in amino acids: CASSLYESGELFF. CDR3 sequence (DNA): TGTGCCAGCAGCTTGTACGAGAGCGGGGAGCTGTTTTTT.